This T cell receptor (beta chain) was retrieved from a study of low-dose radiotherapy and immunotherapy resistance in tumors. Looking at the study overall: Intravenous cyclophosphamide 200 mg/m2 was given every two weeks, one day before radiation and immunotherapy.

First-strand cDNA used TRAV- and TRBV-specific primers, covering alpha and beta chains. Both a constant-region primer and a V-primer adapter served to amplify TCRs across roughly 20 PCR cycles. TCRdb called the reads again in MiXCR, with one record for every CDR3 protein. This table has roughly 10,000 distinct CDR3 sequences, roughly half appearing once. Germline CDR1 and CDR2: SGHRS and YFSETQ. The CDR3 is 15 residues long. V gave up 2 bases and J gave up 2 bases, with 11 bases separating them. Advanced solid tumors lacking tumor-infiltrating lymphocytes were present in eligible patients. The clonotype was recovered from a human donor with advanced metastatic prostate, ovarian, gallbladder or colorectal cancer (not recorded which). This table probably holds off-target reads from a library built for another chain. The chain uses TRBV5-1 and TRBJ2-1; D is unclear. CDR3 protein: CASSFGDTAYNEQFF. CDR3 nucleotide sequence: TGCGCCAGCAGCTTCGGAGACACTGCCTACAATGAGCAGTTCTTC.